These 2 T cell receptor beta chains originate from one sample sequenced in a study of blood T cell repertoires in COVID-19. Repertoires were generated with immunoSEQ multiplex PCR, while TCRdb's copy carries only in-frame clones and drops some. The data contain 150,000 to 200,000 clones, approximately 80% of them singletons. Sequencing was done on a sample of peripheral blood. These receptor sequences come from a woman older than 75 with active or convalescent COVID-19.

The CDR3 nucleotides read TGTGCCAGCTCACCTCCATCGACAGACTACGAGCAGTACTTC. Translated: CASSPPSTDYEQYF. The chain employs TRBV18 and TRBJ2-7; D is perhaps TRBD1 (5 bases). The CDR3 spans 14 residues. V was shortened by 3 bases and J by 3 bases, with 12 bases between the two germline ends. Germline V gives CDR1 KGHSH, CDR2 LQKENI.

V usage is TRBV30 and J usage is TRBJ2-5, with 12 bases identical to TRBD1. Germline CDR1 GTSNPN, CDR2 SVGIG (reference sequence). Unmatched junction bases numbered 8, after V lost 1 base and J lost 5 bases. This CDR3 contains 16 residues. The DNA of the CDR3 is TGTGCCTGGAGTGAGGTTGGGACAGGGGGCGTGGAGACCCAGTACTTC. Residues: CAWSEVGTGGVETQYF.